These 26 T cell receptor beta chains came from one sample sequenced in a study of Ad26.COV2.S vaccination and SARS-CoV-2 variants. Treatment specified: some 20 received Ad26.COV2.S at low or high dose, single or two shots; about 5 received placebo; per-sample allocation not given. It was on day 63 after the first vaccine or placebo injection that samples were taken. The protocol was immunoSEQ multiplex PCR, while the TCRdb copy is restricted to in-frame clones and leaves out a portion. The repertoire has some 350,000 clones, 70% to 90% of them found once; the top ten carry 3.3%. The sequenced sample was peripheral blood, obtained in a trial of Ad26.COV2.S vaccine versus placebo. These receptors originate from a person between 18 and 65 years old who received the Ad26.COV2.S COVID-19 vaccine or a placebo.

V and J are TRBV11-2 and TRBJ1-6; TRBD1 might be the D (5 bases). This CDR3 has 19 residues. Germline V gene lookup returns CDR1 SGHAT and CDR2 FQNNGV. V was clipped by 2 bases and J by 8 bases, with 25 bases between them. The CDR3 bases are TGTGCCAGCAGCTTATTGGGCAGGACAATAAGGAAAAGCGATTCACCCCTCCACTTT. Its translation is CASSLLGRTIRKSDSPLHF.

This clone has a handful of counts. The V and J genes are TRBV7-2 and TRBJ2-2, with D possibly called TRBD1 or TRBD2 (6 bases each). CDR1 and CDR2 (germline): SGHTA, FQGNSA. The CDR3 spans 16 residues. Trimming removed 3 bases from V and 7 bases from J, with 18 bases in between. CDR3 DNA: TGTGCCAGCAGCTTGTGGGGGGCAGGGAAGATCGGGGAGCTGTTTTTT. Protein product: CASSLWGAGKIGELFF.

The genes are TRBV30 and TRBJ1-2; D unclear. The germline V gene has CDR1 GTSNPN and CDR2 SVGIG (reference sequence). The CDR3 covers 13 residues. V was pared by 4 bases and J by 6 bases, with 15 bases between. CDR3 nucleotides: TGTGCCTGGAACACACCGGGAGGTGATGGCTACACCTTC. It yields the protein CAWNTPGGDGYTF.

The V gene is TRBV7-2, the J gene TRBJ2-5; D is perhaps TRBD1 (6 bases). The CDR3 runs 14 residues. CDR1 is SGHTA and CDR2 is FQGNSA in the germline V gene. V lost 3 bases, J lost 3 bases, and 11 bases lay in between. CDR3 DNA: TGTGCCAGCAGCTTTGTTAACAGGGAAGAGACCCAGTACTTC. This sequence encodes CASSFVNREETQYF.

The rearrangement links TRBV24-1 to TRBJ1-3; D is possibly TRBD1 (6 bases). V lost 6 bases, J lost 4 bases, and 15 bases lay in between. This CDR3 has 15 amino acids. Germline-derived CDR1 and CDR2 are KGHDR and SFDVKD. CDR3 region: CATSPSGHHGNTIYF. The CDR3, as DNA: TGTGCCACCAGTCCTTCGGGACACCACGGAAACACCATATATTTT.

The CDR3 spells CASSPRTRMSYNEQFF. The CDR3 DNA follows: TGTGCCAGCAGCCCAAGAACTAGGATGTCCTACAATGAGCAGTTCTTC. V is TRBV7-9 and J is TRBJ2-1, with D possibly TRBD2 on 5 matching bases. V lost 5 bases, J lost 1 base, and 15 bases lay in between. CDR3 length equals 16 residues. Germline values: CDR1 SEHNR, CDR2 FQNEAQ (reference sequence). Looking up the rest from reference TRBV7-9 and TRBJ2-1 gives the full variable domain: DTGVSQNPRHKITKRGQNVTFRCDPISEHNRLYWYRQTLGQGPEFLTYFQNEAQLEKSRLLSDRFSAERPKGSFSTLEIQRTEQGDSAMYLCASSPRTRMSYNEQFFGPGTRLTVL.

The CDR3 loop is CASTLAQGLQETQYF. The CDR3 DNA is TGTGCCAGCACCTTAGCCCAGGGGCTCCAAGAGACCCAGTACTTC. V gene TRBV5-6 combines with J gene TRBJ2-5; D may be TRBD1 (6 bases). The CDR3 runs 15 residues. Trimming shortened V by 6 bases and J by 1 base, and 16 bases separated the two germline ends. Germline values: CDR1 SGHDT, CDR2 YYEEEE.

The J gene is TRBJ2-5, the V gene TRBV28; a weak D match, TRBD1 (8 bases). Germline loops: CDR1 MDHEN, CDR2 SYDVKM. The length of the CDR3 is 16 residues. The ends were cut back, 2 bases at V and 4 bases at J, with 17 bases in the middle. CDR3 sequence reads: CASSLGNRGEGETQYF. CDR3 nucleotides: TGTGCCAGCAGTTTAGGGAACAGGGGGGAGGGAGAGACCCAGTACTTC.

The genes are TRBV11-2 and TRBJ1-2; a possible D gene is TRBD1 (5 bases). Looked up from germline, CDR1 is SGHAT and CDR2 is FQNNGV. The CDR3 runs to 18 residues. V gave up 4 bases and J gave up 4 bases, with 25 bases separating them. Here the CDR3 DNA reads TGTGCCAGCAGCTCAGCCCCCCTCCTCAGGGAAGGAAGCTATGGCTACACCTTC. Translated: CASSSAPLLREGSYGYTF.

The rearrangement links TRBV9 to TRBJ2-5; weak D call: TRBD2 (6 bases). Trimming took off 3 bases at V and 2 bases at J, with 11 bases between the two ends. Germline lookup yields CDR1 SGDLS and CDR2 YYNGEE. The CDR3 loop spans 14 amino acids. Written as DNA, the CDR3 is TGTGCCAGCAGCGGGTCCGCGGGGCAAGAGACCCAGTACTTC. Translation gives CASSGSAGQETQYF.

V is TRBV2 and J is TRBJ2-7, with 9 bases fitting TRBD1. CDR3 length: 14 residues. CDR1 and CDR2 from the germline V gene are SNHLY and FYNNEI. J lost 5 bases, V lost 6 bases, and 8 bases had no gene match. The CDR3 loop reads CASSPGTGMDEQYF. The CDR3 nucleotides read TGTGCCAGCAGCCCCGGGACAGGGATGGACGAGCAGTACTTC.

This chain joins TRBV19 and TRBJ2-7; a weak D match, TRBD2 (6 bases). The V gene lost 3 bases and the J gene lost 2 bases, with 14 bases spanning the gap. Germline V gene sequence: CDR1 LNHDA, CDR2 SQIVND (reference sequence). CDR3 size: 15 residues. CDR3 region: CASSIDGTQAYEQYF. In DNA form, the CDR3 reads TGTGCCAGTAGTATCGACGGGACTCAGGCCTACGAGCAGTACTTC.

V usage is TRBV7-2 and J usage is TRBJ2-6; no clear D gene. The CDR3 covers 15 residues. V lost 1 base and J lost 4, with 8 bases in between. The V gene's germline CDR1 is SGHTA and CDR2 FQGNSA. CDR3 in amino acids: CASSLGGEGANVLTF. CDR3 sequence (DNA): TGTGCCAGCAGCTTAGGGGGTGAAGGGGCCAACGTCCTGACTTTC. Full variable domain (missing parts from reference TRBV7-2 and TRBJ2-6): GAGVSQSPSNKVTEKGKDVELRCDPISGHTALYWYRQSLGQGLEFLIYFQGNSAPDKSGLPSDRFSAERTGGSVSTLTIQRTQQEDSAVYLCASSLGGEGANVLTFGAGSRLTVL.

The V call is TRBV5-6, the J call TRBJ2-1; D is ambiguous. Deletions cut 0 bases from V and 6 bases from J, with 19 bases between. There are 17 residues in the CDR3. Germline values: CDR1 SGHDT, CDR2 YYEEEE. This CDR3 is CASSLGLTNNSPNEQFF. CDR3 in DNA: TGTGCCAGCAGCTTGGGCCTTACTAACAACAGCCCCAATGAGCAGTTCTTC. Complete variable domain (other parts from reference TRBV5-6 and TRBJ2-1): DAGVTQSPTHLIKTRGQQVTLRCSPKSGHDTVSWYQQALGQGPQFIFQYYEEEERQRGNFPDRFSGHQFPNYSSELNVNALLLGDSALYLCASSLGLTNNSPNEQFFGPGTRLTVL.

The chain has TRBV7-2 and TRBJ2-7, with 7 bases matching TRBD1. Germline trimming cut 4 bases from V and 5 bases from J; bases unmatched to any gene: 14. The CDR3 is made up of 16 amino acids. Germline CDR1 is SGHTA and CDR2 is FQGNSA. The CDR3 region is CASSSYRDSFTHEQYF. In DNA, the CDR3 is TGTGCCAGCAGCTCGTATCGGGACAGTTTTACCCACGAGCAGTACTTC.

The chain joins TRBV27 to TRBJ2-1; 9 bases line up with TRBD2. The trim removed 3 bases at V and 2 bases at J, leaving 5 bases unmatched. This CDR3 has 16 amino acids. The germline CDR1 and CDR2 sequences are MNHEY and SMNVEV (reference sequence). CDR3 nucleotides: TGTGCCAGCAGTTTGTTTCCTAGCGGGGCCTACAATGAGCAGTTCTTC. Translating it yields CASSLFPSGAYNEQFF.

The chain couples TRBV19 to TRBJ2-1; TRBD2 matches at 15 bases. CDR1 is LNHDA, CDR2 SQIVND, per germline (reference sequence). This CDR3 comprises 14 residues. V was pared by 6 bases and J by 12 bases, with 6 bases of the junction left unmatched. The CDR3 DNA follows: TGTGCCAGTAGGGGACTAGCGGGAGGATCGGGGCAGTTCTTC. Translated: CASRGLAGGSGQFF.

The chain joins TRBV30 to TRBJ1-2, with D unclear. CDR3 length: 12 residues. CDR1 GTSNPN and CDR2 SVGIG come from the germline V gene (reference sequence). V was clipped by 4 bases and J by 8 bases, with 14 bases between them. This CDR3 reads CAWTSVVEGYTF. The CDR3 coding sequence is TGTGCCTGGACGTCGGTTGTGGAGGGCTACACCTTC.

In DNA, the CDR3 is TGTGCCAGCAGTTCAGGGAATGGGAATTCACCCCTCCACTTT. Protein: CASSSGNGNSPLHF. The rearrangement joins TRBV6-5 to TRBJ1-6, with D perhaps matching TRBD1 (5 bases). Germline V CDR1 and CDR2: MNHEY, SVGAGI. The CDR3 extends over 14 amino acids. Trimming removed 4 bases at V and 7 bases at J, with 11 bases between.

V and J are TRBV6-2 or TRBV6-3 and TRBJ2-1; TRBD2 aligns across 7 bases. The CDR3 has 16 residues. J was trimmed by 0 bases and V by 1 base; bases with no gene match: 3. CDR1 and CDR2 (germline): MNHEY, SVGEGT. In nucleotides, the CDR3 is TGTGCCAGCAGTTACTTCGGCGGGAGCTCCTACAATGAGCAGTTCTTC. It translates to CASSYFGGSSYNEQFF.

This chain joins TRBV19 and TRBJ1-2; TRBD1 matches at 7 bases. Trimming at V came to 7 bases and at J to 5 bases, leaving 7 bases not matched to a gene. The CDR3 totals 13 residues. From germline, CDR1 is LNHDA and CDR2 SQIVND (reference sequence). The CDR3 sequence: CASNPTGSYGYTF. As DNA, the CDR3 is TGTGCCAGTAACCCGACAGGGTCATATGGCTACACCTTC.

CDR3 amino acids: CASSQAGPDYGYTF. CDR3 sequence (DNA): TGTGCCAGCAGCCAAGCGGGGCCAGATTATGGCTACACCTTC. J is TRBJ1-2 and V is TRBV3-1 (or the pseudogene TRBV3-2), with D maybe TRBD1 (5 bases). CDR1 is LGHDT and CDR2 is YNNKEL in the germline V gene (reference sequence). This CDR3 contains 14 residues. V was shortened by 1 base and J by 5 bases, with 11 bases between the two germline ends.

The rearrangement uses TRBV30 and TRBJ2-1, with D perhaps matching TRBD2 (5 bases). The CDR3 runs to 13 residues. Germline lookup yields CDR1 GTSNPN and CDR2 SVGIG (reference sequence). V shed 0 bases and J shed 8 bases, with 11 bases lying between them. DNA for the CDR3: TGTGCCTGGAGTGTACTGGCGGGCGATGAGCAGTTCTTC. Protein sequence: CAWSVLAGDEQFF.

The J gene is TRBJ2-6, the V gene TRBV10-3; D is unresolved. Looked up from germline, CDR1 is ENHRY and CDR2 is SYGVKD. Trimming shortened V by 3 bases and J by 0 bases, and 9 bases separated the two germline ends. This CDR3 contains 16 residues. This chain's CDR3 is CAISEGRNSGANVLTF. The CDR3 nucleotides are TGTGCCATCAGTGAAGGACGGAACTCTGGGGCCAACGTCCTGACTTTC.

This clone was found a few times. CDR3 bases: TGTGCCAGCAGCCCCCGGGGGGGGGAATTCTACAATGAGCAGTTCTTC. Its protein product is CASSPRGGEFYNEQFF. The chain links TRBV11-2 to TRBJ2-1, with TRBD2 matching over 8 bases. The CDR3 extends over 16 amino acids. From germline, CDR1 is SGHAT and CDR2 FQNNGV. With V trimmed by 5 bases and J by 3 bases, 9 bases remained unmatched.

The rearrangement uses TRBV6-5 and TRBJ2-5; TRBD1 aligns across 8 bases. Trimming cost V 0 bases and J 5 bases; bases outside gene matches: 8. CDR3 size: 16 residues. The germline gives CDR1 MNHEY, CDR2 SVGAGI. The CDR3 sequence: CASSYSTGAGGETQYF. CDR3 DNA: TGTGCCAGCAGTTACTCGACAGGGGCCGGGGGTGAGACCCAGTACTTC.